The source of this T cell receptor (beta chain) is a study of blood T cell repertoires in COVID-19. At the level of the study: Samples representing acute and convalescent COVID-19 were sourced from the United States, Italy and Spain. T cells, B-cell-depleted T cells, or PBMCs supplied cDNA or gDNA.

Authors' analysis steps: From reference gene primer amplification, estimates of nucleated cell counts were derived. Profiling relied on immunoSEQ multiplex PCR, and the TCRdb table lists in-frame clones only, not all of them. V and J calls and clone size are copied from that table; D and trimming were computed from the DNA. The table has just under 30,000 clones, about 88% seen once. This sequence originates from a human donor in a cohort sampled during active COVID-19. The source material was peripheral blood.

The CDR3 DNA reads TGTGCCACCAGCAGAGGGCGAGGACTAGCGGGGACCACAGATACGCAGTATTTT. It is translated as CATSRGRGLAGTTDTQYF. The chain combines TRBV15 with TRBJ2-3, with 12 bases aligning to TRBD2. Germline V lookup: CDR1 LNHNV, CDR2 YYDKDF (reference sequence). The trim removed 1 base at V and 2 bases at J, leaving 7 bases unmatched. The CDR3 is made up of 18 amino acids. Using reference TRBV15 and TRBJ2-3 for the parts outside the CDR3, the full variable domain is DAMVIQNPRYQVTQFGKPVTLSCSQTLNHNVMYWYQQKSSQAPKLLFHYYDKDFNNEADTPDNFQSRRPNTSFCFLDIRSPGLGDTAMYLCATSRGRGLAGTTDTQYFGPGTRLTVL.